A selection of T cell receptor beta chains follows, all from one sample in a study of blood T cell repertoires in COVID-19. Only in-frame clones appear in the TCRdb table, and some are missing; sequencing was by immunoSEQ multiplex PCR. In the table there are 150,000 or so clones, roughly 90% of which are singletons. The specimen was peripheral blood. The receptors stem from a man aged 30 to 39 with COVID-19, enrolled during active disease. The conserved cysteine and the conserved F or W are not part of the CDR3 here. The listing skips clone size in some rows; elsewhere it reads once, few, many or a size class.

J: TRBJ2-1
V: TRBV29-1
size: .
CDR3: SVLGAGVRLADHNEQF

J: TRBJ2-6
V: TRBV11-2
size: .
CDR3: ASNILLGTGNSGANVLT

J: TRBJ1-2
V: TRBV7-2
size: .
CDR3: ASSRNYGYT

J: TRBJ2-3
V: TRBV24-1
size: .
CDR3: ATGEGGGLTDTQY

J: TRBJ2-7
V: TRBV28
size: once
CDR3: ASTREHYEQY

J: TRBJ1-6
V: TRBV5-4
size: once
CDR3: ASSSKYSGGSSPLH

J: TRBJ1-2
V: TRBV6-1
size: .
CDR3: ASSEPRGLGNYGYT

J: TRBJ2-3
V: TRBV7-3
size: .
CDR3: ASSLVAGADTQY

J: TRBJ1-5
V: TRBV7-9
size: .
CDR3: ASSLPTGEEGSNQPQH

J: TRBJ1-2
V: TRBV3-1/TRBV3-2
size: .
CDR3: ASSHGFRGDLGGYT

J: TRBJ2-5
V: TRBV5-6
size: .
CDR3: ASSPGPLAGGYQETQY

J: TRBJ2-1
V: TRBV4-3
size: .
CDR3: ASSDKLPVPQQF

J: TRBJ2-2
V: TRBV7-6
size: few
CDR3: ASSFHGLAMASGELF